This entry features one TCR beta chain sequence. The sample comes from a study of blood T cell repertoires in COVID-19. This CDR3 has 14 residues. Germline CDR1 and CDR2: SGDLS and YYNGEE. J was trimmed by 6 bases and V by 3 bases; bases with no gene match: 5. The repertoire was sequenced with immunoSEQ multiplex PCR; TCRdb's copy has only in-frame clones and lacks some. This sample has 100,000 to 150,000 clones; over 75% occur once, and the top ten carry about 9.9%. Sequencing was carried out using peripheral blood. The TCR comes from a middle-aged man with active or convalescent COVID-19. V gene TRBV9 combines with J gene TRBJ1-5, with 8 nucleotides matching TRBD1. The CDR3 nucleotides read TGTGCCAGCAGCGCAGGGGGCCCGGGTCAGCCCCAGCATTTT. It codes for CASSAGGPGQPQHF.